One sample yielded the 25 T cell receptor beta chains listed below, sequenced in a study of glioma-infiltrating T cells after dendritic cell vaccination. Assay: immunoSEQ multiplex PCR; the TCRdb copy retains only in-frame clones and omits some. The data contain roughly 60,000 clones, approximately 87% of them singletons. The sample's time point: after dendritic cell vaccination, including at tumor progression/relapse. This specimen consisted of blood, obtained after dendritic cell vaccination. The receptors come from a human donor with glioblastoma.

This clone was seen only once. The J gene is TRBJ2-7, the V gene TRBV4-1, with D perhaps matching TRBD2 (6 bases). The CDR3 is made up of 14 amino acids. Per germline, CDR1 MGHRA and CDR2 YSYEKL. Between the trimmed V and J ends, which lost 3 bases and 3 bases, there was a span of 12 bases. The CDR3 protein is CASSQGGVGYEQYF. CDR3 in DNA: TGCGCCAGCAGCCAGGGGGGAGTGGGCTACGAGCAGTACTTC.

V and J are TRBV2 and TRBJ2-1, with 8 bases fitting TRBD2. The germline gives CDR1 SNHLY, CDR2 FYNNEI. The CDR3 is 15 amino acids. Unmatched junction bases numbered 6, after V lost 6 bases and J lost 2 bases. CDR3 bases: TGTGCCAGCAGAGAGCTAGCGGGTGCCTACAATGAGCAGTTCTTC. Protein: CASRELAGAYNEQFF. Filled out from reference TRBV2 and TRBJ2-1, the complete variable domain reads EPEVTQTPSHQVTQMGQEVILRCVPISNHLYFYWYRQILGQKVEFLVSFYNNEISEKSEIFDDQFSVERPDGSNFTLKIRSTKLEDSAMYFCASRELAGAYNEQFFGPGTRLTVL.

The V gene is TRBV7-9, the J gene TRBJ1-2, with D tentatively TRBD1 (5 bases). This CDR3 region has 13 residues. With 2 bases removed from V and 5 bases from J, the gap between germline ends came to 9 bases. Germline V gives CDR1 SEHNR, CDR2 FQNEAQ (reference sequence). The CDR3 region is CASSLPGLYGYTF. In DNA form, the CDR3 reads TGTGCCAGCAGCTTACCAGGGCTGTATGGCTACACCTTC.

The genes are TRBV2 and TRBJ2-5; TRBD1 is a possible D gene (5 bases). The CDR3 covers 12 residues. CDR1 is SNHLY and CDR2 is FYNNEI in the germline V gene. V lost 7 bases and J 5 bases, leaving 11 bases between the germline ends. Here the CDR3 reads CASTGQGETQYF. The CDR3 DNA reads TGTGCCAGCACAGGGCAAGGGGAGACCCAGTACTTC.

This sequence joins TRBV7-3 and TRBJ1-2; no firm D call. Between the trimmed V and J ends, which lost 2 bases and 5 bases, there was a span of 6 bases. CDR3 size: 12 residues. CDR1 is SGHTA and CDR2 is FQGTGA in the germline V gene. Written as DNA, the CDR3 is TGTGCCAGCAGCTTATCGGGGTATGGCTACACCTTC. Amino acids: CASSLSGYGYTF.

This chain links TRBV6-6 with TRBJ2-7; maybe TRBD2 (5 bases). CDR3 length: 14 amino acids. CDR1 is MNHNY and CDR2 is SVGAGI in the germline V gene (reference sequence). Trimming took off 3 bases at V and 5 bases at J, with 14 bases between the two ends. CDR3 loop: CASSYVSVRDEQYF. The CDR3 coding sequence is TGTGCCAGCAGTTATGTTAGCGTGCGGGACGAGCAGTACTTC.

This chain connects TRBV19 to TRBJ1-1; D remains unclear. The CDR3 extends over 15 amino acids. Germline CDR1 is LNHDA and CDR2 is SQIVND (reference sequence). V lost 2 bases, J lost 6 bases, and 16 bases lay in between. DNA for the CDR3: TGTGCCAGTAGTATATCACTCAGGATGAAGCCTGAAGCTTTCTTT. Protein product: CASSISLRMKPEAFF.

The V and J genes are TRBV27 and TRBJ2-7, with TRBD2 as a possible D gene (6 bases). Deletions cut 3 bases from V and 5 bases from J, with 11 bases between. This CDR3 spans 13 amino acids. Looked up from germline, CDR1 is MNHEY and CDR2 is SMNVEV (reference sequence). Written as DNA, the CDR3 is TGTGCCAGCAGTTTGGGCCGGGGGAACGAGCAGTACTTC. It is translated as CASSLGRGNEQYF.

The chain links TRBV2 to TRBJ2-7, with D possibly TRBD2 on 5 matching bases. The V gene lost 10 bases and the J gene lost 4 bases, with 17 bases spanning the gap. The CDR3 contains 13 residues. The germline V gene encodes CDR1 SNHLY and CDR2 FYNNEI. The CDR3 region is CATNRLSGYEQYF. The CDR3 nucleotides read TGTGCCACCAACCGCCTGTCGGGGTACGAGCAGTACTTC. The full variable domain, completed using reference TRBV2 and TRBJ2-7, is EPEVTQTPSHQVTQMGQEVILRCVPISNHLYFYWYRQILGQKVEFLVSFYNNEISEKSEIFDDQFSVERPDGSNFTLKIRSTKLEDSAMYFCATNRLSGYEQYFGPGTRLTVT.

This clone was seen a handful of times. The chain joins TRBV6-1 to TRBJ2-7; D not resolved. The V and J ends lost 5 bases and 7 bases respectively, with 15 bases between them. Germline assignment: CDR1 MNHNS and CDR2 SASEGT. This CDR3 contains 13 residues. The CDR3 spells CASSQVSRSEQYF. DNA for the CDR3: TGTGCCAGCAGTCAGGTGTCCCGCTCTGAGCAGTACTTC.

The V call is TRBV7-9, the J call TRBJ2-7; 8 nucleotides align to TRBD1. CDR1 and CDR2 (germline): SEHNR, FQNEAQ (reference sequence). Trimming removed 6 bases from V and 2 bases from J; junction bases left unmatched: 6. The CDR3 length is 14 residues. Here the CDR3 reads CASSSTGATYEQYF. The CDR3 bases are TGTGCCAGCAGTTCGACAGGGGCCACCTACGAGCAGTACTTC.

CDR3 protein: CASSIGGSQETQYF. CDR3 coding DNA: TGTGCCAGTAGTATAGGGGGCAGTCAAGAGACCCAGTACTTC. The chain couples TRBV19 to TRBJ2-5; possibly TRBD1 for D (5 bases). The CDR3 loop spans 14 amino acids. Deletions cut 1 base from V and 2 bases from J, with 8 bases between. Germline V gene sequence: CDR1 LNHDA, CDR2 SQIVND (reference sequence).

The genes are TRBV20-1 and TRBJ2-5, with 7 bases that match TRBD2. The CDR3 runs to 11 residues. V dropped 6 bases and J dropped 7; count of bases not matched to a gene: 5. The germline gives CDR1 DFQATT, CDR2 SNEGSKA (reference sequence). The CDR3 DNA reads as TGCAGTGCGATCTCTAGCGGGACCCAGTACTTC. Translating it yields CSAISSGTQYF.

This clone was counted a single time. The V call is TRBV30, the J call TRBJ2-1; TRBD2 matches at 7 bases. This CDR3 comprises 14 residues. CDR1 and CDR2 (germline): GTSNPN, SVGIG (reference sequence). J was trimmed by 4 bases and V by 0 bases; bases with no gene match: 3. The CDR3 spells CAWSVGRGYNEQFF. The CDR3 DNA reads as TGTGCCTGGAGTGTGGGGCGGGGGTACAATGAGCAGTTCTTC.

The chain carries TRBV7-2 and TRBJ1-3; a weak D match, TRBD1 (5 bases). V lost 3 bases to trimming and J lost 5 bases, with 8 bases between them. The length of the CDR3 is 13 residues. The germline gives CDR1 SGHTA, CDR2 FQGNSA. The DNA of the CDR3 is TGTGCCAGCAGCTTCGACAGCCGAAACACCATATATTTT. Translation gives CASSFDSRNTIYF.

The genes are TRBV10-2 and TRBJ1-2, with TRBD1 matching 10 bases. After removal of 10 bases from V and 8 bases from J, the junction contained 7 bases not matched to a gene. The CDR3 spans 12 residues. The germline V gene has CDR1 WSHSY and CDR2 SAAADI. CDR3 sequence reads: CATRDRGDGYTF. DNA for the CDR3: TGCGCCACCAGGGACAGGGGTGACGGCTACACCTTC.

A word on this clone: The germline gene is not matched at one end of the junction; a read error may be the cause. The chain employs TRBV7-7 and TRBJ2-2, with D unresolved. In germline, CDR1 is SSHAT, CDR2 FNYEAQ (reference sequence). This CDR3 region has 13 residues. The CDR3: CASSPGNTGELFF. CDR3 coding DNA: TGTGCTAGCAGCCCCGGGAACACCGGGGAGCTGTTTTTT.

DNA of the CDR3: TGTGCCAGCAGGATACATAGCGGGGGCCCGTACAATGAGCAGTTCTTC. It codes for CASRIHSGGPYNEQFF. This chain links TRBV6-4 with TRBJ2-1; 9 nucleotides align to TRBD2. V lost 6 bases, J lost 4 bases, and 10 bases stayed unmatched. This CDR3 is 16 amino acids long. CDR1 is MRHNA and CDR2 is SNTAGT in the germline V gene.

This chain uses TRBV7-9 with TRBJ2-2; 9 bases align to TRBD2. The V gene end was trimmed by 5 bases and the J gene end by 4 bases; junction bases not matched to a gene: 5. CDR3 length: 15 amino acids. CDR1 is SEHNR and CDR2 is FQNEAQ in the germline V gene (reference sequence). For the CDR3, the DNA is TGTGCCAGCAGCCTGAGCGGGGGGCTCACCGGGGAGCTGTTTTTT. This translates into CASSLSGGLTGELFF.

The chain uses TRBV7-2 and TRBJ2-5, with 12 bases that match TRBD2. J gave up 5 bases and V 6 bases, and 7 bases lay outside the gene matches. Per germline, CDR1 SGHTA and CDR2 FQGNSA. The CDR3 runs 15 residues. The CDR3 is CASRRTSGGQETQYF. The CDR3 region has the DNA TGTGCCAGCAGGCGAACTAGCGGGGGGCAGGAGACCCAGTACTTC.

V usage is TRBV27 and J usage is TRBJ2-2; D possibly corresponds to TRBD1 (6 bases). Germline-derived CDR1 and CDR2 are MNHEY and SMNVEV (reference sequence). Trimming shortened V by 1 base and J by 6 bases, and 12 bases separated the two germline ends. CDR3 length: 15 residues. The CDR3 protein is CASSLYTGSSGELFF. CDR3 nucleotide sequence: TGTGCCAGCAGTTTATACACAGGGAGCTCCGGGGAGCTGTTTTTT.

This rearrangement joins TRBV7-8 to TRBJ2-7, with 7 bases fitting TRBD2. The germline V gene has CDR1 SGHVS and CDR2 FQNEAQ. V trimming: 2 bases; J trimming: 4 bases; junction bases outside the gene matches: 8. The CDR3 length is 15 residues. CDR3 nucleotides: TGTGCCAGCAGCTTAAGGGAGGGGAAGGGATACGAGCAGTACTTC. Its protein is CASSLREGKGYEQYF.

The chain couples TRBV7-8 to TRBJ2-7; D may be TRBD1 (5 bases). This CDR3 comprises 12 residues. The V and J ends lost 2 bases and 4 bases respectively, with 6 bases between them. From germline, CDR1 is SGHVS and CDR2 FQNEAQ. CDR3 DNA sequence: TGTGCCAGCAGCTTACAGGGTTACGAGCAGTACTTC. Translation: CASSLQGYEQYF.

This rearrangement joins TRBV27 to TRBJ2-3; 8 bases align to TRBD2. Germline V gene data show CDR1 as MNHEY and CDR2 as SMNVEV (reference sequence). This CDR3 is 15 amino acids long. V shed 4 bases and J 3 bases; nucleotides not matched to a gene: 6. For the CDR3, the DNA is TGTGCCAGCAGTTCTCCTAGCGGGCGGACAGATACGCAGTATTTT. Translating gives CASSSPSGRTDTQYF.

V and J are TRBV11-3 and TRBJ1-1; D might be TRBD1 (6 bases). The V end was cut by 2 bases, the J end by 2 bases, with 21 bases between. Per the germline V gene, CDR1 is SGHNT and CDR2 is YENEEA. The CDR3 is 18 residues long. CDR3 amino acids: CASSLMGVWGRGNTEAFF. The CDR3, as DNA: TGTGCCAGCAGCTTAATGGGGGTGTGGGGGCGCGGAAACACTGAAGCTTTCTTT.